The entry below gives a single T cell receptor beta chain sequence along with its context. The source of the sample is a study of T cell changes during pregnancy in multiple sclerosis. The data were produced by immunoSEQ multiplex PCR, yet TCRdb's version contains in-frame clones alone and is incomplete. The profile shows about 40,000 clones, 92% of them singletons. CDR1 and CDR2 from the germline V gene are SNHLY and FYNNEI. J lost 8 bases, V lost 4 bases, and 7 bases had no gene match. There are 14 residues in the CDR3. The chain is built from TRBV2 and TRBJ2-1; 8 bases match TRBD2. The source material was CD4+ T cells from peripheral blood mononuclear cells, sampled in the third trimester of pregnancy. This TCR derives from a female donor with multiple sclerosis, enrolled in a pregnancy study. The CDR3 DNA reads as TGTGCCAGCAGTGGAGGACTAGCAGTCGATGAGCAGTTCTTC. Translation: CASSGGLAVDEQFF.